The sample holds a few counts of the clone carrying this T cell receptor (beta chain). Its specificity is not known. The CDR3 end is not reached by the read, which stops 3 residues before it; the germline J gene fills it in. The data belong to a study of T cell clonality in common variable immunodeficiency. Regarding the study as a whole: Reportedly, TCR beta sequences from common variable immunodeficiency showed fewer deletions and N-nucleotide insertions.

V was pared by 2 bases and J by 8 bases, with 6 bases of the junction left unmatched. The CDR3 length is 15 residues. CDR1 and CDR2 (germline): SNHLY, FYNNEI. Patients and controls were mostly of Caucasian heritage. Equal genomic DNA amounts from CVID and control samples were sequenced. Sequenced by immunoSEQ multiplex PCR; TCRdb stores in-frame clones only, minus some. The sample includes about 52,000 clones, none of them occurring once. This receptor was obtained from a person aged 18-70 years in good health. The genes are TRBV2 and TRBJ1-6, with 7 bases that match TRBD1. The source material was peripheral blood mononuclear cells. CDR3 DNA, as far as it was read: TGTGCCAGCAGTGAAACAGGGGCTGGCGATTCACCC. As protein: CASSETGAGDSP. The whole CDR3 sequence is CASSETGAGDSPLHF.